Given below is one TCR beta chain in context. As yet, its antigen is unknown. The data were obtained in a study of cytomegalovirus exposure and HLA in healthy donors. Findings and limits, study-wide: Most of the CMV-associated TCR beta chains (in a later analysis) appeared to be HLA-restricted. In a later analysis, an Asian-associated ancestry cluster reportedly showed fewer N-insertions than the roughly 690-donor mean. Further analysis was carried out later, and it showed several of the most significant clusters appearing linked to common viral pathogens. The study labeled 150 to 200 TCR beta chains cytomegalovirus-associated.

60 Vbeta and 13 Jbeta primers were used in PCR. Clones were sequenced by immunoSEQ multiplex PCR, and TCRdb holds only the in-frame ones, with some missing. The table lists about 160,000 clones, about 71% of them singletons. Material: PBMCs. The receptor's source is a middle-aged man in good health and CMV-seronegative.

The CDR3 DNA is TGTGCCAGCACCCTAGGGACAGGGATAACTGAAGCTTTCTTT. Residues: CASTLGTGITEAFF. The chain combines TRBV28 with TRBJ1-1, with 9 bases matching TRBD1. This CDR3 comprises 14 residues. The V gene end was trimmed by 7 bases and the J gene end by 5 bases; junction bases not matched to a gene: 8. The germline V gene encodes CDR1 MDHEN and CDR2 SYDVKM.